Following are 5 T cell receptor beta chains from one sample sequenced in a study of neoadjuvant nivolumab and ipilimumab in lung cancer. Clones were sequenced by immunoSEQ multiplex PCR, and TCRdb holds only the in-frame ones, with some missing. The sample has around 13,000 clones, approximately 71% seen once; the top ten hold 20% to 25%. This sample comprised peripheral blood, obtained after neoadjuvant nivolumab, alone or with ipilimumab, at or shortly before surgery. These receptors originate from an adult with non-small cell lung cancer.

The genes are TRBV5-1 and TRBJ1-2; tentative D call: TRBD1 (6 bases). The germline V and J ends were trimmed by 3 bases and 8 bases, with 14 bases remaining between them. Per germline, CDR1 SGHRS and CDR2 YFSETQ. This CDR3 has 13 residues. The CDR3 spells CASSSQGLGGYTF. CDR3 DNA: TGCGCCAGCAGCTCACAGGGTCTGGGCGGCTACACCTTC.

V and J are TRBV5-1 and TRBJ2-1, with 10 bases lining up with TRBD2. The CDR3 spans 16 residues. Germline V gene lookup returns CDR1 SGHRS and CDR2 YFSETQ. With 4 bases clipped from V and 4 bases from J, the junction kept 8 bases outside the gene matches. The CDR3 nucleotides read TGCGCCAGCAGCCTTACCAGCGGGAGGGGTTACAATGAGCAGTTCTTC. This gives the protein CASSLTSGRGYNEQFF.

V gene TRBV30 combines with J gene TRBJ1-2; D not resolved. V dropped 2 bases and J dropped 4 bases, with 8 bases sitting between them. Germline values: CDR1 GTSNPN, CDR2 SVGIG (reference sequence). The CDR3 consists of 12 residues. The CDR3 region has the DNA TGTGCCTGGAGTACCACAGCCTATGGCTACACCTTC. Translating gives CAWSTTAYGYTF. Combining the CDR3 with reference TRBV30 and TRBJ1-2 gives the whole variable domain SQTIHQWPATLVQPVGSPLSLECTVEGTSNPNLYWYRQAAGRGLQLLFYSVGIGQISSEVPQNLSASRPQDRQFILSSKKLLLSDSGFYLCAWSTTAYGYTFGSGTRLTVV.

This chain connects TRBV7-2 to TRBJ2-3; a possible D gene is TRBD1 (6 bases). CDR1 SGHTA and CDR2 FQGNSA come from the germline V gene. V was pared by 7 bases and J by 1 base, with 15 bases between. The CDR3 contains 15 residues. The CDR3 sequence is CASTGQRVGTDTQYF. For the CDR3, the DNA is TGTGCCAGCACCGGACAGAGGGTTGGCACAGATACGCAGTATTTT. The variable domain in full, completed from reference TRBV7-2 and TRBJ2-3, reads GAGVSQSPSNKVTEKGKDVELRCDPISGHTALYWYRQSLGQGLEFLIYFQGNSAPDKSGLPSDRFSAERTGGSVSTLTIQRTQQEDSAVYLCASTGQRVGTDTQYFGPGTRLTVL.

This clone is medium-sized within its sample. The genes are TRBV6-6 and TRBJ2-7; D is perhaps TRBD1 or TRBD2 (5 bases each). This CDR3 has 14 amino acids. Germline lookup yields CDR1 MNHNY and CDR2 SVGAGI (reference sequence). The germline V and J ends were trimmed by 10 bases and 4 bases, with 20 bases remaining between them. The DNA of the CDR3 is TGTGCCACCTCCCGGGGCCCCGACCGGTACGAGCAGTACTTC. Amino acids: CATSRGPDRYEQYF.